This entry lists 24 T cell receptor beta chains sequenced from one sample in a study of beta chain features in type 1 diabetes (dated by TCRdb to between 2018 and 2020). General conclusions and limits of the study: A moderate but significant shortening of TCRB CDR3 length was observed in type 1 diabetes patients in all four CD4+ subsets.

The protocol used for the library was the immunoSEQ multiplex PCR assay. The entire amount of isolated RNA was reverse transcribed using the High Capacity cDNA Reverse Transcription Kit, so the sequenced TCRB transcripts were expressed ones. In its TCRdb copy, this immuneACCESS table keeps in-frame sequences only and misses some clones. Where compared with another copy, unresolved V genes explain less than half of these, and the others have no known cause. The sample table contains 600,000 or so clones; only one count was recorded for about 14% of them. Just under 0.04% of the sample comes from the top ten. No cognate antigen is known for these TCRs. Sequenced material: naive CD4+ T cells from blood. The intended sense of this specimen's cell subset or site label: true naive CD4+ T cells. These receptors all stem from a young man with type 1 diabetes.

This rearrangement joins TRBV7-2 to TRBJ1-2, with 8 bases identical to TRBD1. This CDR3 is built from 14 residues. CDR1 and CDR2 from the germline V gene are SGHTA and FQGNSA. V was clipped by 4 bases and J by 7 bases; unmatched bases: 8. The CDR3 region is CASSSGQGTGGYTF. CDR3 DNA: TGTGCCAGCAGCTCCGGACAGGGAACAGGTGGCTACACCTTC.

This clone turned up a few times. The chain carries TRBV30 and TRBJ2-1, with 8 bases lining up with TRBD2. The CDR3 length is 15 residues. V dropped 6 bases and J dropped 0; count of bases not matched to a gene: 7. Per the germline V gene, CDR1 is GTSNPN and CDR2 is SVGIG (reference sequence). In DNA form, the CDR3 reads TGTGCCTGTTCCCCCGGGACTAGCTCCTACAATGAGCAGTTCTTC. Translated, it gives CACSPGTSSYNEQFF.

The J gene is TRBJ2-3, the V gene TRBV7-8, with D possibly being TRBD2 (6 bases). V lost 3 bases, J lost 3 bases, and 16 bases lay in between. The CDR3 is made up of 16 amino acids. Germline CDR1 SGHVS, CDR2 FQNEAQ. The CDR3 here is CASSFPSASATDTQYF. The CDR3 DNA reads TGTGCCAGCAGCTTCCCTAGCGCTTCTGCGACAGATACGCAGTATTTT.

This clone was observed a few times. V usage is TRBV7-2 and J usage is TRBJ2-5, with 8 bases lining up with TRBD1. The V gene end was trimmed by 4 bases and the J gene end by 4 bases; junction bases not matched to a gene: 2. The CDR3 sequence is 13 residues long. The V gene's germline CDR1 is SGHTA and CDR2 FQGNSA. The DNA of the CDR3 is TGTGCCAGCAGCTCCAGGGGGCGAGAGACCCAGTACTTC. Translating it yields CASSSRGRETQYF.

This clone appeared a few times. This sequence joins TRBV9 and TRBJ2-3; D is possibly TRBD2 (5 bases). This CDR3 spans 14 amino acids. Trimming shortened V by 1 base and J by 3 bases, and 9 bases separated the two germline ends. Germline V CDR1 and CDR2: SGDLS, YYNGEE. The CDR3 sequence: CASSVTGDTDTQYF. In DNA, the CDR3 is TGTGCCAGCAGCGTAACCGGGGATACAGATACGCAGTATTTT.

The genes are TRBV7-2 and TRBJ2-1; a possible D gene is TRBD2 (7 bases). This CDR3 comprises 14 residues. V was trimmed by 5 bases and J by 5 bases, leaving 13 bases between them. CDR1 SGHTA and CDR2 FQGNSA come from the germline V gene. Here the CDR3 reads CASSQGRAHNEQFF. CDR3 nucleotide sequence: TGTGCCAGCAGCCAGGGGAGGGCCCACAATGAGCAGTTCTTC.

The rearrangement joins TRBV2 to TRBJ2-7; TRBD2 might be the D (7 bases). Trimming removed 4 bases from V and 3 bases from J, with 13 bases in between. There are 14 residues in the CDR3. In germline, CDR1 is SNHLY, CDR2 FYNNEI. The CDR3 loop is CASSARGPNYEQYF. CDR3 in DNA: TGTGCCAGCAGTGCGCGGGGGCCCAACTACGAGCAGTACTTC.

The chain has TRBV9 and TRBJ1-2; a possible D gene is TRBD1 (6 bases). Per germline, CDR1 SGDLS and CDR2 YYNGEE. Trimming removed 0 bases at V and 3 bases at J, with 12 bases between. CDR3 size: 15 residues. CDR3 bases: TGTGCCAGCAGCGTAGGGGGAGGACAGTACTATGGCTACACCTTC. Translated, it gives CASSVGGGQYYGYTF. The full variable domain, its missing parts supplied by reference TRBV9 and TRBJ1-2, is DSGVTQTPKHLITATGQRVTLRCSPRSGDLSVYWYQQSLDQGLQFLIQYYNGEERAKGNILERFSAQQFPDLHSELNLSSLELGDSALYFCASSVGGGQYYGYTFGSGTRLTVV.

The sample holds a few counts of this clone. The V gene is TRBV9, the J gene TRBJ1-4; a possible D gene is TRBD1 (6 bases). The CDR3 has 15 amino acids. Per germline, CDR1 SGDLS and CDR2 YYNGEE. V was clipped by 0 bases and J by 6 bases, with 12 bases between them. The CDR3 reads CASSVAGRGDEKLFF. The CDR3 DNA reads TGTGCCAGCAGCGTAGCTGGCAGGGGCGATGAAAAACTGTTTTTT.

V gene TRBV18 combines with J gene TRBJ2-5; D is undetermined. Trimming took 3 bases from V and 2 from J, leaving 10 bases between them. The germline V gene encodes CDR1 KGHSH and CDR2 LQKENI. CDR3 length equals 14 residues. The CDR3 sequence is CASSPLNAQETQYF. The CDR3 bases are TGTGCCAGCTCACCCCTTAACGCGCAAGAGACCCAGTACTTC.

The chain joins TRBV18 to TRBJ2-5; D remains unclear. The CDR3 covers 13 residues. Looked up from germline, CDR1 is KGHSH and CDR2 is LQKENI. V lost 2 bases to trimming and J lost 4 bases, with 8 bases between them. The CDR3 sequence is CASSPVSAETQYF. The CDR3 coding sequence is TGTGCCAGCTCACCAGTCAGCGCAGAGACCCAGTACTTC.

The chain employs TRBV29-1 and TRBJ1-2; possibly TRBD1 for D (6 bases). Germline V gene sequence: CDR1 SQVTM, CDR2 ANQGSEA. Between the trimmed V and J ends, which lost 7 bases and 4 bases, there was a span of 13 bases. The CDR3 covers 12 residues. The DNA for the CDR3 is TGCAGCGCCTACGGACAGCTCTATGGCTACACCTTC. The encoded protein is CSAYGQLYGYTF. Looking up the rest from reference TRBV29-1 and TRBJ1-2 gives the full variable domain: SAVISQKPSRDICQRGTSLTIQCQVDSQVTMMFWYRQQPGQSLTLIATANQGSEATYESGFVIDKFPISRPNLTFSTLTVSNMSPEDSSIYLCSAYGQLYGYTFGSGTRLTVV.

The chain carries TRBV6-4 and TRBJ2-5; D perhaps matches TRBD2 (5 bases). The V gene lost 7 bases and the J gene lost 4 bases, with 10 bases spanning the gap. Per germline, CDR1 MRHNA and CDR2 SNTAGT. The CDR3 length is 12 residues. CDR3 loop: CASTKEAETQYF. As DNA, the CDR3 is TGTGCCAGCACGAAGGAGGCAGAGACCCAGTACTTC.

In this sample, this clone turned up a few times. The V call is TRBV7-3, the J call TRBJ2-7; 8 bases line up with TRBD2. V was clipped by 5 bases and J by 5 bases; unmatched bases: 14. CDR1 is SGHTA and CDR2 is FQGTGA in the germline V gene. This CDR3 has 16 amino acids. The CDR3 reads CASSPQPGLEADEQYF. CDR3 sequence (DNA): TGTGCCAGCAGCCCGCAACCGGGACTAGAGGCCGACGAGCAGTACTTC. The variable domain in full, completed from reference TRBV7-3 and TRBJ2-7, reads GAGVSQTPSNKVTEKGKYVELRCDPISGHTALYWYRQSLGQGPEFLIYFQGTGAADDSGLPNDRFFAVRPEGSVSTLKIQRTERGDSAVYLCASSPQPGLEADEQYFGPGTRLTVT.

This rearrangement joins TRBV30 to TRBJ1-2; D call uncertain. CDR1 GTSNPN and CDR2 SVGIG come from the germline V gene (reference sequence). The CDR3 is 13 amino acids. Trimming removed 2 bases at V and 8 bases at J, with 15 bases between. In nucleotides, the CDR3 is TGTGCCTGGAGTTCGGGCCCCAGCGGGGGCTACACCTTC. This translates into CAWSSGPSGGYTF.

The chain joins TRBV30 to TRBJ1-3; 10 nucleotides match TRBD1. Germline loops: CDR1 GTSNPN, CDR2 SVGIG (reference sequence). V shed 3 bases, J shed 0 bases, and the junction held 5 bases outside the gene matches. This CDR3 region has 16 residues. The CDR3: CAWRHRDRGSGNTIYF. CDR3 coding DNA: TGTGCCTGGAGACATAGGGACAGGGGCTCTGGAAACACCATATATTTT.

This clone was seen a handful of times. V usage is TRBV19 and J usage is TRBJ2-7; D ambiguous. The CDR3 is 13 residues long. Trimming pared 3 bases from V and 3 bases from J, leaving 9 bases between. Germline V gene data show CDR1 as LNHDA and CDR2 as SQIVND (reference sequence). The CDR3 region has the DNA TGTGCCAGTAGTATGGTGGAATTCTACGAGCAGTACTTC. It is translated as CASSMVEFYEQYF.

This chain joins TRBV7-2 and TRBJ2-4; 9 positions agree with TRBD2. CDR3 length equals 18 residues. The V gene end was trimmed by 7 bases and the J gene end by 3 bases; junction bases not matched to a gene: 16. CDR1 is SGHTA, CDR2 FQGNSA, per germline. DNA for the CDR3: TGTGCCAGCACCAATAGGACATTAGCGGGGGACGGCAAAAACATTCAGTACTTC. Amino acid sequence: CASTNRTLAGDGKNIQYF.

This chain uses TRBV25-1 with TRBJ2-2; D possibly matches TRBD1 or TRBD2 (5 bases each). Germline V CDR1 and CDR2: MGHDK, SYGVNS. The V gene lost 0 bases and the J gene lost 0 bases, with 11 bases spanning the gap. CDR3 length: 17 amino acids. The CDR3: CASSEYGGRANTGELFF. In DNA, the CDR3 is TGTGCCAGCAGTGAATACGGAGGCAGGGCGAACACCGGGGAGCTGTTTTTT.

The V and J genes are TRBV5-5 and TRBJ2-1; no definite D call. V was shortened by 5 bases and J by 5 bases, with 14 bases between the two germline ends. The CDR3 consists of 14 residues. Germline V gene data show CDR1 as SGHKS and CDR2 as YYEKEE (reference sequence). The CDR3 nucleotides are TGTGCCAGCAGTATCGCGTGGGTAGACAATGAGCAGTTCTTC. This encodes CASSIAWVDNEQFF.

This clone has just a few counts. The rearrangement links TRBV30 to TRBJ2-3; tentatively, D is TRBD2 (5 bases). This CDR3 has 14 amino acids. The ends were cut back, 1 base at V and 10 bases at J, with 18 bases in the middle. The germline V gene has CDR1 GTSNPN and CDR2 SVGIG (reference sequence). The chain's CDR3 is CAWSGQRLPRAQYF. CDR3 nucleotide sequence: TGTGCCTGGAGTGGCCAGCGGTTACCTCGAGCGCAGTATTTT.

This clone has just a few counts. This chain joins TRBV28 and TRBJ2-5; D is uncertain. This CDR3 contains 10 residues. V was shortened by 9 bases and J by 5 bases, with 7 bases between the two germline ends. Per germline, CDR1 MDHEN and CDR2 SYDVKM. CDR3: CASLGETQYF. In DNA, the CDR3 is TGTGCCAGTCTCGGGGAGACCCAGTACTTC.

This clone was seen only a few times. The J gene is TRBJ1-1, the V gene TRBV30; D gene unclear. CDR3 length: 15 residues. V was trimmed by 4 bases and J by 3 bases, leaving 18 bases between them. CDR1 and CDR2 (germline): GTSNPN, SVGIG (reference sequence). CDR3 sequence (DNA): TGTGCCTGGACCCTCGGGCCCGTCCTCTACACTGAAGCTTTCTTT. Amino acids: CAWTLGPVLYTEAFF. The whole variable domain, remainder taken from reference TRBV30 and TRBJ1-1, is SQTIHQWPATLVQPVGSPLSLECTVEGTSNPNLYWYRQAAGRGLQLLFYSVGIGQISSEVPQNLSASRPQDRQFILSSKKLLLSDSGFYLCAWTLGPVLYTEAFFGQGTRLTVV.

This chain uses TRBV6-6 with TRBJ2-7, with TRBD1 matching 7 bases. J gave up 1 base and V 6 bases, and 6 bases lay outside the gene matches. The CDR3 sequence is 14 residues long. From germline, CDR1 is MNHNY and CDR2 SVGAGI (reference sequence). The CDR3: CASRSRQGSYEQYF. The CDR3 nucleotides are TGTGCCAGCAGATCCCGACAGGGATCCTACGAGCAGTACTTC.